The T cell receptor beta chain under discussion was sequenced for a study of T cell responses to AZD1222 COVID-19 vaccine. Germline values: CDR1 LNHDA, CDR2 SQIVND (reference sequence). V lost 7 bases and J lost 7, with 14 bases in between. The CDR3 totals 14 residues. It was second doses at about 4 or about 12 weeks that were pooled. As for this clone: Its antigen is still unknown.

Generated by immunoSEQ multiplex PCR, the TCRdb table keeps only in-frame clones and is missing some. This sample carries some 79,000 clones, over 75% of them seen once, and the ten largest clones take 12%. Notes on the study in general: Two AZD1222 doses significantly raised spike-specific TCR breadth and depth over controls. CD4 TCRs associated with vaccination spanned spike, dominating at 160-218 and 743-854.

The chain recombines TRBV19 with TRBJ1-6; D is unresolved. This clonotype originated in an adult who received the AZD1222 COVID-19 vaccine. Material: peripheral blood, obtained 28 days after the second AZD1222 dose. CDR3 nucleotides: TGTGCCAGTACGGGCGGCATCGGGAATTCACCCCTCCACTTT. This codes for CASTGGIGNSPLHF.